One and the same sample provided the 32 T cell receptor beta chains below, sequenced in a study. Tregs were sorted as CD4+CD25+CD127-/low cells. One entry per CDR3 protein results from TCRdb running MiXCR on the 5' RACE reads. This table holds around 9,600 distinct CDR3 sequences, roughly 34% found once. Sequencing was carried out using Tregs sorted from blood. The receptors shown here come from a female donor with breast cancer.

This clonotype is labeled medium-sized (0.01 to 0.1%). This chain joins TRBV6-5 and TRBJ1-1, with D unresolved. The V end lost 1 base, the J end lost 7 bases, and 10 bases lay between the germline ends. The length of the CDR3 is 13 residues. Germline V gene sequence: CDR1 MNHEY, CDR2 SVGAGI. CDR3 sequence (DNA): TGTGCCAGCAGTTACTACACGGCGGGTGAAGCTTTCTTT. This codes for CASSYYTAGEAFF.

The sample holds a few counts of this clonotype. CDR3 nucleotides: TGTGCCTGGGTCCCCACCCGGCTTCTCGGTAGTCGCGAGCAGTACTTC. This gives the protein CAWVPTRLLGSREQYF. This chain links TRBV30 with TRBJ2-7; D gene uncertain. The CDR3 contains 16 residues. The V gene lost 5 bases and the J gene lost 6 bases, with 26 bases spanning the gap. The germline CDR1 and CDR2 sequences are GTSNPN and SVGIG (reference sequence).

This clonotype was recorded a few times. The chain uses TRBV20-1 and TRBJ2-7, with 7 bases that match TRBD2. Germline V gene sequence: CDR1 DFQATT, CDR2 SNEGSKA (reference sequence). Losses at the gene ends were 6 bases for V and 0 bases for J; bases not matched to a gene: 8. The CDR3 totals 14 residues. CDR3 protein: CSATRPGGSYEQYV. Written as DNA, the CDR3 is TGCAGTGCCACCCGACCGGGAGGCTCCTACGAGCAGTACGTC.

V gene TRBV29-1 combines with J gene TRBJ2-3; TRBD1 agrees at 8 bases. The CDR3 has 15 residues. Losses at the gene ends were 6 bases for V and 3 bases for J; bases not matched to a gene: 11. CDR1 is SQVTM and CDR2 is ANQGSEA in the germline V gene. The chain's CDR3 is CSVEDRDYGTDTQYF. In DNA, the CDR3 is TGCAGCGTGGAGGACAGGGATTATGGGACAGATACGCAGTATTTT.

This chain joins TRBV5-4 and TRBJ2-5, with D possibly called TRBD1 or TRBD2 (5 bases each). The V gene lost 4 bases and the J gene lost 7 bases, with 14 bases spanning the gap. The CDR3 has 13 residues. Germline CDR1 and CDR2: SGHNT and YYREEE (reference sequence). The CDR3 sequence is CASSLGLGGTQYF. The CDR3 bases are TGTGCCAGCAGCCTAGGTCTTGGGGGGACCCAGTACTTC.

There are a few counts of this clonotype. The chain employs TRBV18 and TRBJ2-7; D might be TRBD2 (5 bases). Germline CDR1 KGHSH, CDR2 LQKENI. The CDR3 has 14 amino acids. V dropped 6 bases and J dropped 0 bases, with 12 bases sitting between them. The CDR3 DNA sequence: TGTGCCAGCTCTCTCGACTATAGCTCCTACGAGCAGTACTTC. Its protein is CASSLDYSSYEQYF.

The chain links TRBV20-1 to TRBJ2-3, with 8 positions matching TRBD2. This CDR3 spans 14 amino acids. J lost 3 bases, V lost 4 bases, and 6 bases had no gene match. In germline, CDR1 is DFQATT, CDR2 SNEGSKA (reference sequence). The CDR3 region is CSATSGRNTDTQYF. DNA for the CDR3: TGCAGTGCTACCAGCGGGAGAAATACAGATACGCAGTATTTT.

Turning to this clonotype: One base away lies a much larger clone, so this may be a sequencing read error. The chain uses TRBV3-1 and TRBJ1-1; perhaps TRBD1 as D (5 bases). This CDR3 has 14 residues. The V and J ends lost 1 base and 10 bases respectively, with 16 bases between them. Germline V gene sequence: CDR1 LGHDT, CDR2 YNNKEL (reference sequence). The CDR3, as DNA: TGTGCCAGCAGCCAAGTTGCAGGGTTGGCTGTAGCTTTCTTT. This translates into CASSQVAGLAVAFF.

The chain uses TRBV4-2 and TRBJ2-4; possible D gene TRBD1, 5 bases. Trimming left V 0 bases short and J 13 bases short, with 19 bases between. Per the germline V gene, CDR1 is LGHNA and CDR2 is YNFKEQ. The CDR3 loop spans 15 amino acids. CDR3 bases: TGTGCCAGCAGCCAAGACAGGGCATCCAAAAACGTGCAGTACTTC. Protein sequence: CASSQDRASKNVQYF.

This clonotype is labeled as medium-sized (0.01 to 0.1%). This rearrangement joins TRBV30 to TRBJ1-2; D gene unclear. Germline V CDR1 and CDR2: GTSNPN, SVGIG (reference sequence). The V and J ends lost 1 base and 4 bases respectively, with 7 bases between them. CDR3 length: 12 residues. Written as DNA, the CDR3 is TGTGCCTGGAGTGGGCACCTCTATGGCTACACCTTC. Its translation: CAWSGHLYGYTF.

V is TRBV20-1 and J is TRBJ2-5, with D unresolved. Germline lookup yields CDR1 DFQATT and CDR2 SNEGSKA (reference sequence). CDR3 length: 11 residues. V lost 1 base, J lost 5 bases, and 5 bases lay in between. The CDR3 sequence: CSARAGETQYF. In DNA form, the CDR3 reads TGCAGTGCTAGAGCGGGCGAGACCCAGTACTTC.

V is TRBV7-2 and J is TRBJ2-7; D is ambiguous. Between the trimmed V and J ends, which lost 2 bases and 4 bases, there was a span of 9 bases. Germline V gene data show CDR1 as SGHTA and CDR2 as FQGNSA. This CDR3 has 13 residues. CDR3 DNA: TGTGCCAGCAGCTTAAATGTGGGGTACGAGCAGTACTTC. Amino acid sequence: CASSLNVGYEQYF.

This clonotype is judged medium-sized. The rearrangement links TRBV7-6 to TRBJ2-1; the D gene is possibly TRBD2 (5 bases). Looked up from germline, CDR1 is SGHVS and CDR2 is FNYEAQ. This CDR3 contains 18 residues. V shed 5 bases and J shed 9 bases, with 29 bases lying between them. Here the CDR3 reads CASSVHPPGKSPSSEQFF. Here the CDR3 DNA reads TGTGCCAGCAGCGTACACCCCCCGGGAAAATCCCCCTCCAGTGAGCAGTTCTTC.

This chain uses TRBV6-1 with TRBJ2-7; D gene unclear. Germline V gene lookup returns CDR1 MNHNS and CDR2 SASEGT. This CDR3 comprises 11 residues. Trimming shortened V by 5 bases and J by 3 bases, and 5 bases separated the two germline ends. This CDR3 reads CASSFLYEQYF. The CDR3 DNA reads as TGTGCCAGCAGTTTTCTCTACGAGCAGTACTTC.

The gene calls are TRBV7-2 and TRBJ1-4; no definite D call. Looked up from germline, CDR1 is SGHTA and CDR2 is FQGNSA. Trimming took off 5 bases at V and 0 bases at J, with 10 bases between the two ends. The CDR3 spans 15 residues. For the CDR3, the DNA is TGTGCCAGCAGCCCAGTAGGGACAACTAATGAAAAACTGTTTTTT. Translated: CASSPVGTTNEKLFF.

This clonotype was counted between two and nine times. The genes are TRBV10-3 and TRBJ2-7; a possible D gene is TRBD1 (6 bases). Trimming stripped 10 bases from V and 0 bases from J, with 13 bases between. This CDR3 contains 13 residues. Per the germline V gene, CDR1 is ENHRY and CDR2 is SYGVKD. CDR3 sequence: CATRTEPSYEQYF. The CDR3 DNA is TGTGCCACCCGGACAGAACCCTCCTACGAGCAGTACTTC.

This clonotype was observed a handful of times. The V and J genes are TRBV5-5 and TRBJ2-7; 11 nucleotides match TRBD2. The CDR3 consists of 15 residues. CDR1 and CDR2 from the germline V gene are SGHKS and YYEKEE (reference sequence). Trimming at V came to 4 bases and at J to 3 bases, leaving 6 bases not matched to a gene. This CDR3 reads CASSQGLAGGYEQYF. The CDR3 DNA is TGTGCCAGCAGCCAGGGGCTAGCGGGAGGCTACGAGCAGTACTTC.

The V call is TRBV5-4, the J call TRBJ1-1; no definite D call. Trimming took 0 bases from V and 4 from J, leaving 10 bases between them. Germline values: CDR1 SGHNT, CDR2 YYREEE (reference sequence). This CDR3 is 14 amino acids long. This chain's CDR3 is CASSLDSLVTEAFF. The CDR3 DNA sequence: TGTGCCAGCAGCTTGGACAGCCTGGTCACTGAAGCTTTCTTT.

The rearrangement links TRBV20-1 to TRBJ2-5; TRBD2 agrees at 9 bases. Germline assignment: CDR1 DFQATT and CDR2 SNEGSKA (reference sequence). V was clipped by 4 bases and J by 2 bases; unmatched bases: 14. The CDR3 covers 17 residues. The CDR3 reads CSANAQRAGGVQETQYF. CDR3 in DNA: TGCAGTGCTAATGCGCAAAGGGCGGGAGGGGTTCAAGAGACCCAGTACTTC.

This clonotype appeared a few times. The rearrangement uses TRBV19 and TRBJ2-1; D is unclear. There are 11 residues in the CDR3. Trimming took off 3 bases at V and 6 bases at J, with 3 bases between the two ends. Germline CDR1 is LNHDA and CDR2 is SQIVND (reference sequence). DNA of the CDR3: TGTGCCAGTAGTATCGTCAATGAGCAGTTCTTC. It translates to CASSIVNEQFF.

The chain uses TRBV18 and TRBJ2-3; 9 bases map to TRBD2. The germline V gene encodes CDR1 KGHSH and CDR2 LQKENI. V shed 3 bases and J 0 bases; nucleotides not matched to a gene: 4. The CDR3 sequence is 16 residues long. The CDR3, as DNA: TGTGCCAGCTCACCGTCTAGCGGGACTAGCACAGATACGCAGTATTTT. Translation gives CASSPSSGTSTDTQYF.

This chain links TRBV3-2 with TRBJ1-5. TRBV3-2 is shown as a pseudogene. The CDR3 runs to 13 residues. In nucleotides, the CDR3 is TGTGCCAGCAGCCCACGGGTCAATCAGCCCCAGCATTTT. It translates to CASSPRVNQPQHF.

This clonotype was seen more than once but under ten times. J is TRBJ1-1 and V is TRBV18; 7 bases fit TRBD1. V gave up 3 bases and J gave up 1 base; unmatched junction bases: 2. This CDR3 region has 14 residues. Per germline, CDR1 KGHSH and CDR2 LQKENI. CDR3 in DNA: TGTGCCAGCTCACCCGGACAGGCGAACACTGAAGCTTTCTTT. It is translated as CASSPGQANTEAFF.

The chain has TRBV20-1 and TRBJ1-1; TRBD1 is a possible D gene (5 bases). The CDR3 sequence is 15 residues long. V lost 3 bases and J 5 bases, leaving 19 bases between the germline ends. Per the germline V gene, CDR1 is DFQATT and CDR2 is SNEGSKA (reference sequence). CDR3 sequence: CSASVWGPITTEAFF. CDR3 coding DNA: TGCAGTGCTAGTGTATGGGGCCCCATAACGACTGAAGCTTTCTTT.

V usage is TRBV18 and J usage is TRBJ2-1; the match to TRBD2 covers 9 bases. The CDR3 length is 16 residues. Germline V gene sequence: CDR1 KGHSH, CDR2 LQKENI. Trimming cost V 3 bases and J 1 base; bases outside gene matches: 4. The DNA of the CDR3 is TGTGCCAGCTCACCCAATAGCGGGAGTTCCTACAATGAGCAGTTCTTC. As protein: CASSPNSGSSYNEQFF.

The chain has TRBV20-1 and TRBJ2-3; TRBD2 agrees at 8 bases. Germline lookup yields CDR1 DFQATT and CDR2 SNEGSKA (reference sequence). V was pared by 4 bases and J by 4 bases, with 13 bases of the junction left unmatched. The CDR3 covers 16 residues. The CDR3 region is CSAMSSWGLVSDTQYF. DNA of the CDR3: TGCAGTGCTATGTCGTCTTGGGGACTAGTTTCAGATACGCAGTATTTT.

The chain uses TRBV30 and TRBJ2-1, with 7 positions matching TRBD2. Unmatched junction bases numbered 13, after V lost 5 bases and J lost 9 bases. CDR1 GTSNPN and CDR2 SVGIG come from the germline V gene (reference sequence). The CDR3 is 14 residues long. CDR3 residues: CAWGRGGRSGEQFF. In nucleotides, the CDR3 is TGTGCCTGGGGGAGGGGAGGCAGGTCGGGTGAGCAGTTCTTC.

This clonotype was counted between two and nine times. The V gene is TRBV2, the J gene TRBJ1-2, with D unresolved. This CDR3 region has 14 residues. The ends were cut back, 8 bases at V and 2 bases at J, with 15 bases in the middle. Germline CDR1 SNHLY, CDR2 FYNNEI. The CDR3 region has the DNA TGTGCCAGCGCCAATGACAACAGAAACTATGGCTACACCTTC. It codes for CASANDNRNYGYTF. Full variable domain (missing parts from reference TRBV2 and TRBJ1-2): EPEVTQTPSHQVTQMGQEVILRCVPISNHLYFYWYRQILGQKVEFLVSFYNNEISEKSEIFDDQFSVERPDGSNFTLKIRSTKLEDSAMYFCASANDNRNYGYTFGSGTRLTVV.

This clonotype was seen a handful of times. This rearrangement joins TRBV20-1 to TRBJ1-4, with 8 positions matching TRBD1. The CDR3 has 15 amino acids. With V trimmed by 6 bases and J by 6 bases, 12 bases remained unmatched. Per the germline V gene, CDR1 is DFQATT and CDR2 is SNEGSKA (reference sequence). The DNA of the CDR3 is TGCAGTGCGCCGGCAGGGGGCTTTTCGGATGAAAAACTGTTTTTT. Translation: CSAPAGGFSDEKLFF.

With regard to this clonotype: Just one base apart from a much larger clone, this may be a read error. The genes are TRBV7-2 and TRBJ1-1; no reliable D call. Germline CDR1 SGHTA, CDR2 FQGNSA. This CDR3 has 15 residues. CDR3 protein: CASSSSSLGWTEALF. As DNA, the CDR3 is TGTGCCAGCAGCTCTTCTTCCCTGGGCTGGACTGAAGCTCTCTTT.

The chain employs TRBV5-5 and TRBJ2-6; weak D call: TRBD2 (5 bases). The CDR3 consists of 17 residues. The V end was cut by 4 bases, the J end by 2 bases, with 16 bases between. Looked up from germline, CDR1 is SGHKS and CDR2 is YYEKEE (reference sequence). CDR3 protein: CASSEGSRAPGANVLTF. Written as DNA, the CDR3 is TGTGCCAGCAGCGAAGGGAGCCGGGCCCCTGGGGCCAACGTCCTGACTTTC.

This clonotype is termed medium-sized. The chain employs TRBV7-2 and TRBJ1-5; maybe TRBD1 (5 bases). V was cut by 1 base and J by 6 bases, with 13 bases left in between. In germline, CDR1 is SGHTA, CDR2 FQGNSA. The CDR3 has 15 residues. The CDR3 spells CASSLDWGGVQPQHF. The CDR3 nucleotides are TGTGCCAGCAGCTTAGATTGGGGGGGGGTTCAGCCCCAGCATTTT.